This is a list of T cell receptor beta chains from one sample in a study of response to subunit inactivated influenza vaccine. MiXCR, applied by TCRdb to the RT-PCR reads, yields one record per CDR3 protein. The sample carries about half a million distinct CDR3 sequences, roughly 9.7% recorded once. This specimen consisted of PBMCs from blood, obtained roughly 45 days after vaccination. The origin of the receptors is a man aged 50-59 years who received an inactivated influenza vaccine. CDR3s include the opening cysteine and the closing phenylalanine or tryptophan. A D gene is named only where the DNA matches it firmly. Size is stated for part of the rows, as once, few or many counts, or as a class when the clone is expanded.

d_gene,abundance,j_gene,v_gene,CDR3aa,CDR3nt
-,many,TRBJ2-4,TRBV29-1,CSVEDPGPYSNIQYF,TGCAGCGTTGAAGATCCGGGTCCCTATAGCAACATTCAGTACTTC
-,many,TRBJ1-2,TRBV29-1,CSVKGGKDYGYTF,TGCAGCGTTAAGGGAGGGAAAGACTATGGCTACACCTTC
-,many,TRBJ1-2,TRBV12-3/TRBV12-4,CASSLVDNYGYTF,TGTGCCAGCAGTTTAGTGGATAACTATGGCTACACCTTC
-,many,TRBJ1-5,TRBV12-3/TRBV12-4,CASSLGTNQPQHF,TGTGCCAGCAGTTTAGGGACCAATCAGCCCCAGCATTTT
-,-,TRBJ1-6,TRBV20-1,CSARSGQEPSYNSPLHF,TGCAGTGCTAGATCCGGACAAGAGCCCTCCTATAATTCACCCCTCCACTTT
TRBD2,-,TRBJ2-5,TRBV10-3,CAIGLAAETQYF,TGTGCCATCGGACTAGCGGCCGAGACCCAGTACTTC
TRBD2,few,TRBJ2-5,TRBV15,CATSRETSGRSETQYF,TGTGCCACCAGCAGGGAGACTAGCGGGAGGTCGGAGACCCAGTACTTC
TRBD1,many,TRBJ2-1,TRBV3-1,CASSHGTGTYNEQFF,TGTGCCAGCAGCCACGGGACAGGGACTTACAATGAGCAGTTCTTC
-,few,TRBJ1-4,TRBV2,CASSERSAGTGEKLFF,TGTGCCAGCAGTGAACGGTCCGCAGGGACGGGAGAAAAACTGTTTTTT
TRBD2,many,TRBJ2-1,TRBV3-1,CASSQDPPSGRSFNEQFF,TGTGCCAGCAGCCAAGATCCTCCTAGCGGGAGATCGTTTAATGAGCAGTTCTTC
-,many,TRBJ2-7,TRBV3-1,CASSQGSYEQYF,TGTGCCAGCTCTCAGGGATCTTACGAGCAGTACTTC
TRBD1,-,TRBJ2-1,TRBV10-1,CASNSGQGARDEQFF,TGCGCCAGCAACTCCGGACAGGGGGCACGAGATGAGCAGTTCTTC
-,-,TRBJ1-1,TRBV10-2,CASSESGHFHEAFF,TGCGCCAGCAGTGAGTCGGGGCACTTTCATGAAGCTTTCTTT
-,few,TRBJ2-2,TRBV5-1,CASSLFEQGNTGELFF,TGCGCCAGCAGCTTGTTTGAGCAGGGGAACACCGGGGAGCTGTTTTTT
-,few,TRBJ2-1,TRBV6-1,CASSPEGIVYNEQFF,TGTGCCAGCAGCCCTGAAGGAATCGTTTACAATGAGCAGTTCTTC
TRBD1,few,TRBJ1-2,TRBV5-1,CASSQGAQGYTF,TGCGCCAGCAGCCAGGGGGCGCAGGGCTACACCTTC
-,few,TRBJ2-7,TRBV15,CATSRVGGTYEQYF,TGTGCCACCAGCAGAGTCGGAGGGACCTACGAGCAGTACTTC
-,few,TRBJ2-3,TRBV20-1,CSAPGGTASTDTQYF,TGCAGTGCCCCTGGCGGGACTGCTAGCACAGATACGCAGTATTTT
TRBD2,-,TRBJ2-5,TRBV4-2,CASSQGLGGAAGETQYF,TGTGCCAGCAGCCAAGGGCTGGGAGGGGCGGCAGGAGAGACCCAGTACTTC
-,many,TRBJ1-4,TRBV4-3,CASSQVASVGGRNEKLFF,TGCGCCAGCAGCCAAGTGGCTTCCGTCGGAGGCCGTAATGAAAAACTGTTTTTT
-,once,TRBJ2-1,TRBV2,CASILTGVYNEQFF,TGTGCCAGCATCCTCACTGGCGTTTACAATGAGCAGTTCTTC
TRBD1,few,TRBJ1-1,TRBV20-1,CSAIQGAPSAEAFF,TGCAGTGCTATACAGGGGGCCCCGAGCGCTGAAGCTTTCTTT
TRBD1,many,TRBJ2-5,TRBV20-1,CSASGRGFETQYF,TGCAGTGCTAGCGGCAGGGGGTTCGAGACCCAGTACTTC
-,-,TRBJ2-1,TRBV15,CATSRVVSSYNEQFF,TGTGCCACCAGCAGAGTGGTAAGCTCCTACAATGAGCAGTTCTTC
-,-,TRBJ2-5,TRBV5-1,CASSLRPQGVKTQYF,TGCGCCAGCAGCTTGCGCCCGCAGGGCGTGAAGACCCAGTACTTC
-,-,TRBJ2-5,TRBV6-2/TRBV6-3,CASSVPELQETQYF,TGTGCCAGCAGTGTCCCTGAACTCCAAGAGACCCAGTACTTC
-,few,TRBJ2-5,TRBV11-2,CASSWGRSTLETQYF,TGTGCCAGCAGTTGGGGACGGAGTACCCTTGAGACCCAGTACTTC
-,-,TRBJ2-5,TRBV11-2,CASSLAGLLGQETQYF,TGTGCCAGCAGCTTAGCCGGACTTCTAGGACAAGAGACCCAGTACTTC
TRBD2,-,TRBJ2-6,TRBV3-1,CASSQAASGGASGANVLTF,TGTGCCAGCAGCCAAGCGGCTAGCGGGGGAGCCTCTGGGGCCAACGTCCTGACTTTC
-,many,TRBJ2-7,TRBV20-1,CSATPGVGEQYF,TGCAGTGCTACCCCCGGGGTGGGGGAGCAGTACTTC
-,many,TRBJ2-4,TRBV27,CASSATSGRKNIQYF,TGTGCCAGCAGTGCAACGTCGGGTAGGAAAAACATTCAGTACTTC
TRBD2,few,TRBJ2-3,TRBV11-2,CAIASGGAPDTQYF,TGTGCCATCGCTAGCGGGGGGGCCCCAGATACGCAGTATTTT
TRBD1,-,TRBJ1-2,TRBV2,CASSSQTGQGPPSNYGYTF,TGTGCCAGCAGCTCGCAAACAGGACAGGGGCCCCCATCTAACTATGGCTACACCTTC
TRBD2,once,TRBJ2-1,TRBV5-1,CASSLEVLAGRNEQFF,TGCGCCAGCAGCTTGGAGGTTCTAGCGGGACGCAATGAGCAGTTCTTC
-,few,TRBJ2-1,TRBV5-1,CASREGGSYNEQFF,TGCGCCAGCAGGGAAGGAGGCTCCTACAATGAGCAGTTCTTC
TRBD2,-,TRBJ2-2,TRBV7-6,CASSTPFDRTSDTGELFF,TGTGCCAGCAGCACCCCCTTCGACAGGACTAGCGACACCGGGGAGCTGTTTTTT
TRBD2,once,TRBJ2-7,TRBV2,CASTLGLAESFEQYF,TGTGCCAGTACCTTGGGACTAGCGGAATCCTTTGAGCAGTACTTC
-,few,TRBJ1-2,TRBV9,CASSRDVNYGYTF,TGTGCCAGCAGCCGGGACGTCAACTATGGCTACACCTTC
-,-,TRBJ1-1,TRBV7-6,CASSSPTGMAFF,TGTGCCAGCAGCTCACCCACCGGCATGGCTTTCTTT
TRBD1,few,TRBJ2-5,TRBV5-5,CASTFSQGATKQETQYF,TGTGCCAGCACCTTCAGTCAGGGGGCCACTAAGCAAGAGACCCAGTACTTC
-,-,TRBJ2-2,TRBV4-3,CASSQGDHIDTGELFF,TGCGCCAGCAGCCAAGGCGATCACATCGACACCGGGGAGCTGTTTTTT
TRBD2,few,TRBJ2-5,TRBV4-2,CASSQVAGQETQYF,TGTGCCAGCAGCCAGGTAGCGGGGCAAGAGACCCAGTACTTC
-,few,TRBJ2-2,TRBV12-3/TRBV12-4,CASRPVNTGELFF,TGTGCCAGCAGGCCTGTGAACACCGGGGAGCTGTTTTTT
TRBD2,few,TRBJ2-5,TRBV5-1,CASSSGTSEETQYF,TGCGCCAGCAGCTCCGGGACTAGCGAGGAGACCCAGTACTTC
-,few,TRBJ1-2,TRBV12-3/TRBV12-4,CASSFVWGRGYTF,TGTGCCAGCAGTTTTGTCTGGGGGCGCGGCTACACCTTC
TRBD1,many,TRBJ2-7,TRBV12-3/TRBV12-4,CASSTGTGEYEQYF,TGTGCCAGCAGCACCGGGACAGGGGAATACGAGCAGTACTTC
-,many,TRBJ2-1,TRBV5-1,CASSLGIPGEQFF,TGCGCCAGCAGTCTCGGGATTCCCGGTGAGCAGTTCTTC
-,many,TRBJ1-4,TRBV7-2,CASSLDSRNEKLFF,TGTGCCAGCAGCTTGGACAGCCGTAATGAAAAACTGTTTTTT
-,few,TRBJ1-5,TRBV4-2,CASSHTQGRVNQPQHF,TGTGCCAGCAGCCACACGCAAGGAAGAGTCAATCAGCCCCAGCATTTT
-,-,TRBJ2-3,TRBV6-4,CASSATYYTTDTQYF,TGTGCCAGCAGTGCCACTTACTACACAACAGATACGCAGTATTTT
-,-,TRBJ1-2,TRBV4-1,CATSPGQISYGYTF,TGCGCCACTTCACCGGGGCAGATCTCCTATGGCTACACCTTC
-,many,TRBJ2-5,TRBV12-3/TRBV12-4,CASSSSPGAEETQYF,TGTGCCAGCAGTTCTTCCCCGGGGGCGGAAGAGACCCAGTACTTC
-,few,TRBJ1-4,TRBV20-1,CSAKTPRWTNEKLFF,TGCAGTGCTAAGACACCGCGGTGGACTAATGAAAAACTGTTTTTT
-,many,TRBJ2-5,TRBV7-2,CASSLAGETQYF,TGTGCCAGCAGCTTAGCAGGGGAGACCCAGTACTTC
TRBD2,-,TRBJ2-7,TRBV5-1,CASSREEYSYEQYF,TGCGCCAGCAGTCGGGAGGAGTACTCCTACGAGCAGTACTTC
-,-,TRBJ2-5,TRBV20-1,CSARGSTIPETQYF,TGCAGTGCAAGGGGGTCTACGATCCCAGAGACCCAGTACTTC
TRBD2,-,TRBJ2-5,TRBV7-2,CASSSGLARRETQYF,TGTGCCAGCAGCTCGGGACTAGCTAGGCGGGAGACCCAGTACTTC
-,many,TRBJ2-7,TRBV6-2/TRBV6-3,CASSYSMESSYEQYF,TGTGCCAGCAGTTACTCTATGGAGAGCTCCTACGAGCAGTACTTC
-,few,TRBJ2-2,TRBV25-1,CASARYAGELFF,TGTGCCAGCGCCCGCTACGCCGGGGAGCTGTTTTTT
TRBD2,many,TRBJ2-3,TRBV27,CASRLAGAHGTDTQYF,TGTGCCAGCAGGTTAGCGGGGGCTCATGGGACAGATACGCAGTATTTT